This T cell receptor (beta chain) derives from a study of cytomegalovirus exposure and HLA in healthy donors. Germline V lookup: CDR1 SNHLY, CDR2 FYNNEI. V was clipped by 6 bases and J by 7 bases, with 12 bases between them. This CDR3 region has 13 residues. A word on this clone: Its target is unknown.

PCR employed 60 Vbeta and 13 Jbeta primers. Generated by immunoSEQ multiplex PCR, the TCRdb table keeps only in-frame clones and is missing some. This sample has some 120,000 clones, with about three quarters found just once. Study-wide points: Analysis performed later found under 20,000 TCR beta sequences associated with HLA alleles at 0.05 false discovery rate. Later genetic work tied a missense DCLRE1C variant to beta-chain V and J trimming.

This sequence was found in a female donor in good health and CMV-seronegative. The sequencing sample was made of PBMCs. The genes are TRBV2 and TRBJ2-2, with a possible D match to TRBD1 (6 bases). As DNA, the CDR3 is TGTGCCAGCAGAGTTGGACAGAACGGGGAGCTGTTTTTT. Translation gives CASRVGQNGELFF.